The table lists the clone carrying this T cell receptor beta chain with a few counts. The sample originates from a study of beta chain features in type 1 diabetes. V was shortened by 5 bases and J by 6 bases, with 25 bases between the two germline ends. The CDR3 is 18 residues long. Germline V gene lookup returns CDR1 SGHTA and CDR2 FQGNSA. Reverse transcription of all isolated RNA meant that expressed TCRB transcripts were sequenced. Libraries were prepared by immunoSEQ multiplex PCR; TCRdb keeps only in-frame clonotypes and omits some of them. This table holds roughly 350,000 clones, about 10% found once.

Sample: naive CD4+ T cells from blood. The source of this sequence is a woman aged 25 to 45 in good health. The chain combines TRBV7-2 with TRBJ2-2; a weak D match, TRBD1 (8 bases). CDR3 sequence reads: CASSRRRAGQDPAGELFF. The DNA for the CDR3 is TGTGCCAGCAGCCGACGACGAGCGGGACAGGATCCCGCCGGGGAGCTGTTTTTT.